Presented here are 23 T cell receptor beta chains from one specimen sequenced in a study of CD8+CD57+ T cells in acquired aplastic anemia. Genomic DNA, the template, was used for profiling of the TCR beta VDJ and CDR3. MiXCR, applied by TCRdb to the reads, yields one record per CDR3 protein. The repertoire holds roughly 200,000 distinct CDR3 sequences, with 65% as singletons. Sequencing involved patients with CD8+CD57+ cell expansion previously shown by flow cytometry. The sequenced sample consisted of sorted CD4+, CD8+, or CD8+CD57+ T cells (not recorded which) from PBMCs. These receptors originate from a human donor with aplastic anemia.

The chain uses TRBV28 and TRBJ2-1; D is tentatively TRBD1 or TRBD2 (5 bases each). This CDR3 has 14 amino acids. Trimming removed 5 bases at V and 5 bases at J, with 13 bases between. Germline lookup yields CDR1 MDHEN and CDR2 SYDVKM. The CDR3 DNA sequence: TGTGCCAGCAGTGAGACGGGGACCGACAATGAGCAGTTCTTC. This gives the protein CASSETGTDNEQFF. Looking up the rest from reference TRBV28 and TRBJ2-1 gives the full variable domain: DVKVTQSSRYLVKRTGEKVFLECVQDMDHENMFWYRQDPGLGLRLIYFSYDVKMKEKGDIPEGYSVSREKKERFSLILESASTNQTSMYLCASSETGTDNEQFFGPGTRLTVL.

The J gene is TRBJ2-1, the V gene TRBV20-1; 7 nucleotides line up with TRBD2. CDR3 size: 14 residues. After removal of 6 bases from V and 9 bases from J, the junction contained 14 bases not matched to a gene. Per the germline V gene, CDR1 is DFQATT and CDR2 is SNEGSKA (reference sequence). The CDR3 reads CSALSGEDNTEQFF. The DNA for the CDR3 is TGCAGTGCGTTGAGCGGGGAAGACAATACTGAGCAGTTCTTC.

This chain connects TRBV7-2 to TRBJ1-2; D uncertain. Trimming left V 5 bases short and J 4 bases short, with 11 bases between. The CDR3 runs 13 residues. CDR1 is SGHTA, CDR2 FQGNSA, per germline. The CDR3 nucleotides are TGTGCCAGCAGCCGGTCTGGAGGCTATGGCTACACCTTC. It specifies CASSRSGGYGYTF.

This chain uses TRBV13 with TRBJ2-5, with no clear D. The CDR3 length is 13 residues. The germline V gene has CDR1 PRHDT and CDR2 FYEKMQ (reference sequence). V was trimmed by 4 bases and J by 1 base, leaving 7 bases between them. CDR3 coding DNA: TGTGCCAGCAGCTCACAGCTCCAAGAGACCCAGTACTTC. It specifies CASSSQLQETQYF.

In its sample, this clonotype was seen a few times. The chain couples TRBV7-9 to TRBJ1-1; D ambiguous. There are 12 residues in the CDR3. In germline, CDR1 is SEHNR, CDR2 FQNEAQ (reference sequence). V lost 4 bases to trimming and J lost 7 bases, with 10 bases between them. CDR3 in DNA: TGTGCCAGCAGCTCCGGACGAGATGAAGCTTTCTTT. Its protein product is CASSSGRDEAFF.

This clonotype was seen at least ten times. The CDR3 DNA reads TGTGCCAGCAGCGGAAAGGACGGCTGGAGCACAGATACGCAGTATTTT. Translation: CASSGKDGWSTDTQYF. V gene TRBV9 combines with J gene TRBJ2-3, with no clear D. The length of the CDR3 is 16 residues. CDR1 is SGDLS, CDR2 YYNGEE, per germline. The V and J ends lost 3 bases and 0 bases respectively, with 14 bases between them.

J is TRBJ1-5 and V is TRBV20-1; D remains unclear. V was trimmed by 3 bases and J by 2 bases, leaving 11 bases between them. The CDR3 is made up of 14 amino acids. The V gene's germline CDR1 is DFQATT and CDR2 SNEGSKA (reference sequence). The CDR3 DNA reads TGCAGTGCTAGTGCCCCGGTGGGCAATCAGCCCCAGCATTTT. Translation gives CSASAPVGNQPQHF.

The J gene is TRBJ1-1, the V gene TRBV20-1, with D maybe TRBD1 (6 bases). The CDR3 is made up of 15 amino acids. Germline values: CDR1 DFQATT, CDR2 SNEGSKA (reference sequence). Trimming left V 3 bases short and J 3 bases short, with 17 bases between. The CDR3 reads CSARDFEGGHTEAFF. The CDR3 DNA sequence: TGCAGTGCTAGGGACTTCGAGGGGGGGCACACTGAAGCTTTCTTT.

This clonotype was counted only a few times. This chain connects TRBV25-1 to TRBJ2-3; possible D gene TRBD2, 6 bases. The length of the CDR3 is 15 residues. The germline CDR1 and CDR2 sequences are MGHDK and SYGVNS. Trimming took off 4 bases at V and 6 bases at J, with 17 bases between the two ends. The CDR3 sequence is CASSGGGTSADTQYF. Here the CDR3 DNA reads TGTGCCAGCAGTGGGGGCGGGACCTCAGCGGATACGCAGTATTTT.

V usage is TRBV24-1 and J usage is TRBJ2-5; 9 positions agree with TRBD1. The V gene's germline CDR1 is KGHDR and CDR2 SFDVKD. The CDR3 has 15 amino acids. After removal of 2 bases from V and 4 bases from J, the junction contained 4 bases not matched to a gene. The CDR3: CATSDSRTGVETQYF. CDR3 sequence (DNA): TGTGCCACCAGTGATTCAAGGACAGGGGTAGAGACCCAGTACTTC.

A few counts support this clonotype. The CDR3 here is CATSRAGVRDNYGYTF. In DNA form, the CDR3 reads TGTGCCACCAGCAGAGCGGGGGTGAGGGATAACTATGGCTACACCTTC. The J gene is TRBJ1-2, the V gene TRBV15, with a tentative D call TRBD1 (5 bases). The ends were cut back, 1 base at V and 1 base at J, with 13 bases in the middle. Germline V gene sequence: CDR1 LNHNV, CDR2 YYDKDF (reference sequence). CDR3 length: 16 residues.

V is TRBV20-1 and J is TRBJ2-7, with D possibly TRBD1 on 5 matching bases. CDR1 is DFQATT and CDR2 is SNEGSKA in the germline V gene (reference sequence). The CDR3 is made up of 11 amino acids. The V end lost 5 bases, the J end lost 2 bases, and 7 bases lay between the germline ends. The CDR3 coding sequence is TGCAGTGCTGGGGCTACCTACGAGCAGTACTTC. Protein sequence: CSAGATYEQYF.

Turning to this clonotype: This clone may be a read error of a much larger clone one base away. The CDR3 does not close with the conserved phenylalanine or tryptophan, likely indicating a read error. This chain links TRBV6-2 or TRBV6-3 with TRBJ2-7; maybe TRBD2 (5 bases). Looked up from germline, CDR1 is MNHEY and CDR2 is SVGEGT. The CDR3 runs 15 residues. The V and J ends lost 2 bases and 3 bases respectively, with 14 bases between them. CDR3: CASSYLRDGDYEQYL. CDR3 bases: TGTGCCAGCAGTTACCTCCGAGACGGGGACTACGAGCAGTACCTC.

The V call is TRBV10-3, the J call TRBJ1-3, with 9 nucleotides matching TRBD1. The germline V gene encodes CDR1 ENHRY and CDR2 SYGVKD. Trimming removed 9 bases from V and 4 bases from J; junction bases left unmatched: 7. The CDR3 contains 14 residues. CDR3 bases: TGTGCCATAACAGGGGGCTTGACCGGAAACACCATATATTTT. This translates into CAITGGLTGNTIYF.

The chain has TRBV20-1 and TRBJ1-2; D is perhaps TRBD1 (6 bases). With 2 bases removed from V and 11 bases from J, the gap between germline ends came to 15 bases. From germline, CDR1 is DFQATT and CDR2 SNEGSKA (reference sequence). CDR3 length equals 12 residues. The CDR3 region has the DNA TGCAGTGCTAGAAAGGACAGCCGCTGGTACACCTTC. Translation: CSARKDSRWYTF.

V gene TRBV7-2 combines with J gene TRBJ2-5; tentatively, D is TRBD2 (7 bases). Germline CDR1 SGHTA, CDR2 FQGNSA. V was clipped by 8 bases and J by 5 bases, with 12 bases between them. The CDR3 totals 12 residues. CDR3 protein: CASQGRAETQYF. CDR3 sequence (DNA): TGTGCCAGCCAGGGGAGGGCGGAGACCCAGTACTTC.

This rearrangement joins TRBV25-1 to TRBJ2-3, with D unresolved. CDR3 length equals 13 residues. The V gene lost 3 bases and the J gene lost 11 bases, with 15 bases spanning the gap. CDR1 and CDR2 from the germline V gene are MGHDK and SYGVNS. The CDR3, as DNA: TGTGCCAGCAGTGATGCCGGGTACAATGAGCAGTATTTT. Protein product: CASSDAGYNEQYF. Complete variable domain (other parts from reference TRBV25-1 and TRBJ2-3): EADIYQTPRYLVIGTGKKITLECSQTMGHDKMYWYQQDPGMELHLIHYSYGVNSTEKGDLSSESTVSRIRTEHFPLTLESARPSHTSQYLCASSDAGYNEQYFGPGTRLTVL.

There are many counts of this clonotype. This chain joins TRBV5-1 and TRBJ2-2, with TRBD2 matching 12 bases. V shed 5 bases, J shed 3 bases, and the junction held 5 bases outside the gene matches. The V gene's germline CDR1 is SGHRS and CDR2 YFSETQ. CDR3 length: 16 amino acids. For the CDR3, the DNA is TGCGCCAGCAGTCGCACTAGCGGGGGGTACACCGGGGAGCTGTTTTTT. Protein: CASSRTSGGYTGELFF.

V usage is TRBV6-5 and J usage is TRBJ1-1; the D is unclear. Per the germline V gene, CDR1 is MNHEY and CDR2 is SVGAGI. V was pared by 0 bases and J by 10 bases, with 9 bases between. This CDR3 has 12 amino acids. CDR3 amino acids: CASSYSAGGAFF. CDR3 bases: TGTGCCAGCAGTTACTCCGCAGGAGGAGCTTTCTTT.

The chain employs TRBV24-1 and TRBJ2-5; tentative D call: TRBD2 (6 bases). The CDR3 has 14 residues. Germline V CDR1 and CDR2: KGHDR, SFDVKD. V lost 5 bases and J lost 7, with 16 bases in between. CDR3 loop: CATSGLGVEGTQYF. Written as DNA, the CDR3 is TGTGCCACCAGTGGCTTGGGGGTGGAGGGGACCCAGTACTTC.

The chain joins TRBV19 to TRBJ1-6, with TRBD1 as a possible D gene (5 bases). Trimming removed 4 bases at V and 9 bases at J, with 10 bases between. Germline V gene sequence: CDR1 LNHDA, CDR2 SQIVND (reference sequence). The length of the CDR3 is 13 residues. CDR3 nucleotide sequence: TGTGCCAGTAGTAACCCAGGGATTTCACCCCTCCACTTT. Its translation is CASSNPGISPLHF.

This clonotype was seen once. The chain links TRBV19 to TRBJ1-6; 8 nucleotides align to TRBD1. Unmatched junction bases numbered 5, after V lost 5 bases and J lost 8 bases. This CDR3 is built from 14 residues. Germline CDR1 reads LNHDA; CDR2 reads SQIVND (reference sequence). The CDR3 nucleotides are TGTGCCAGTAGTCCAGGGGGCTTAGATTCACCCCTCCACTTT. Its protein product is CASSPGGLDSPLHF.

The rearrangement uses TRBV19 and TRBJ2-7; the D call may be TRBD1 or TRBD2 (5 bases each). The DNA end lines up better with TRBJ2-5; the J call may be wrong. Germline values: CDR1 LNHDA, CDR2 SQIVND (reference sequence). The CDR3 covers 15 residues. The CDR3 DNA sequence: TGTGCCAGTAGTATGCCGGGACGGTCGCGGGAGACCCAGTACTTC. Amino acid sequence: CASSMPGRSRETQYF.